The sequence of this T cell receptor beta chain was determined in a study of beta chain features in type 1 diabetes. Expressed TCRB transcripts were sequenced because the isolated RNA had all been reverse transcribed beforehand. TCRdb's copy holds only in-frame clones and misses some; the assay was immunoSEQ multiplex PCR. The data hold 150,000 to 200,000 clones, with 7% to 10% observed a single time. One heparinised draw of blood, averaging about 116 mL, came from each donor. V dropped 1 base and J dropped 7 bases, with 19 bases sitting between them. This CDR3 comprises 16 residues. Germline V gene sequence: CDR1 SGHRS, CDR2 YFSETQ.

Sequencing used central memory CD4+ T cells from blood. The source is a young woman in good health. V is TRBV5-1 and J is TRBJ2-3; D possibly corresponds to TRBD2 (5 bases). For the CDR3, the DNA is TGCGCCAGCAGCTTGAGTTGGCCTAGCCAATTAAATACGCAGTATTTT. Its protein is CASSLSWPSQLNTQYF. Variable domain in full (rest from reference TRBV5-1 and TRBJ2-3): KAGVTQTPRYLIKTRGQQVTLSCSPISGHRSVSWYQQTPGQGLQFLFEYFSETQRNKGNFPGRFSGRQFSNSRSEMNVSTLELGDSALYLCASSLSWPSQLNTQYFGPGTRLTVL.